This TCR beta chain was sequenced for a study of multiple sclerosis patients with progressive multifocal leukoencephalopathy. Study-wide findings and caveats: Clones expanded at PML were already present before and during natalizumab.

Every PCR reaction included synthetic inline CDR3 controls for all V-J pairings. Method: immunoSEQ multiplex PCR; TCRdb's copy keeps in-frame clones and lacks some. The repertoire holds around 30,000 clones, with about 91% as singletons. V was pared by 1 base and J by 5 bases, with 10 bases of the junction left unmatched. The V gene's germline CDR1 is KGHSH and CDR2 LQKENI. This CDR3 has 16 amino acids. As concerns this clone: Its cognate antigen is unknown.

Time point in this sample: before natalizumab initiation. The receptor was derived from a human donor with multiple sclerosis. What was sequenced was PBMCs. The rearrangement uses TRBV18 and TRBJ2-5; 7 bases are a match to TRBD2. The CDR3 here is CASSPLNTAGRETQYF. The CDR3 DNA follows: TGTGCCAGCTCACCACTTAATACGGCCGGGAGGGAGACCCAGTACTTC. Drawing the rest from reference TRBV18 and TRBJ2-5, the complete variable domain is NAGVMQNPRHLVRRRGQEARLRCSPMKGHSHVYWYRQLPEEGLKFMVYLQKENIIDESGMPKERFSAEFPKEGPSILRIQQVVRGDSAAYFCASSPLNTAGRETQYFGPGTRLLVL.